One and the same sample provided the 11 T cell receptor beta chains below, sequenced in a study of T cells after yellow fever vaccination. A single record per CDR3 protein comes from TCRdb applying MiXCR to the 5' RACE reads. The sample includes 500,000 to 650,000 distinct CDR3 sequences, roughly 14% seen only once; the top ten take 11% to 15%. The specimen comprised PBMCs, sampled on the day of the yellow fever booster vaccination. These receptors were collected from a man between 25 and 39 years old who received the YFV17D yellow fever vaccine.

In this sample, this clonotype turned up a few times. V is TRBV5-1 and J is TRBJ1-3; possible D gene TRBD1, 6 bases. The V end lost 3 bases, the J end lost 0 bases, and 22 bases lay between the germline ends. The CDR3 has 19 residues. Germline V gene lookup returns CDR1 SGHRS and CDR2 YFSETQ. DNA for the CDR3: TGCGCCAGCAGCTACGACAGGTTGAGGGCCTTAAGCTCTGGAAACACCATATATTTT. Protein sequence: CASSYDRLRALSSGNTIYF.

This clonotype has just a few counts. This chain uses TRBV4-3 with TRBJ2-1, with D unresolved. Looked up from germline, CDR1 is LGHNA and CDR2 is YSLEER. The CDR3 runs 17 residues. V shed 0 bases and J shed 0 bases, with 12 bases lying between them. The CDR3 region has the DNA TGCGCCAGCAGCCAAGACCCAGGCCCGAGCTCCTACAATGAGCAGTTCTTC. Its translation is CASSQDPGPSSYNEQFF.

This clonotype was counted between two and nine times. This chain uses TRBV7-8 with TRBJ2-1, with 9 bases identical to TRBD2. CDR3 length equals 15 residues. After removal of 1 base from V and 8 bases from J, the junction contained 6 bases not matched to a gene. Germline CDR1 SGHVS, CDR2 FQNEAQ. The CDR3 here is CASSLDLAGSYEQFF. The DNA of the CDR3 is TGTGCCAGCAGCTTAGATCTAGCGGGGAGCTATGAGCAGTTCTTC.

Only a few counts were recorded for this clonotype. CDR3: CSGGTGAGYTF. DNA for the CDR3: TGCAGCGGGGGGACAGGGGCCGGCTACACCTTC. The V and J genes are TRBV29-1 and TRBJ1-2; TRBD1 aligns across 10 bases. The V gene's germline CDR1 is SQVTM and CDR2 ANQGSEA. CDR3 length: 11 amino acids. V dropped 7 bases and J dropped 8; count of bases not matched to a gene: 4.

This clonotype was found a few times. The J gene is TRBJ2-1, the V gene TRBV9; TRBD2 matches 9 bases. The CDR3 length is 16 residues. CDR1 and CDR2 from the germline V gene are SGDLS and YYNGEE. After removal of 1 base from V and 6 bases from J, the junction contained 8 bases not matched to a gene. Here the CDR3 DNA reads TGTGCCAGCAGCGTATCCTCTAGCGGGAACCTCAATGAGCAGTTCTTC. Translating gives CASSVSSSGNLNEQFF.

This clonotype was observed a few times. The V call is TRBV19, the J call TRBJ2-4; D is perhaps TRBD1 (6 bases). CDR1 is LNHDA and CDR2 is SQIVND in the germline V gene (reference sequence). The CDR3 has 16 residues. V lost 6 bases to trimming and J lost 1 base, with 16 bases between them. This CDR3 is CASSAAVTGAKNIQYF. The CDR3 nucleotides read TGTGCCAGTAGCGCCGCCGTCACAGGGGCCAAAAACATTCAGTACTTC.

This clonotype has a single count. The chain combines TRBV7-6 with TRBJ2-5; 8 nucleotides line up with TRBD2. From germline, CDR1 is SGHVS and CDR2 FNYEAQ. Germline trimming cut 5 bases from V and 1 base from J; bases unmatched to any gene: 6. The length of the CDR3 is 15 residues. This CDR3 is CASSGGTRIQETQYF. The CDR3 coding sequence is TGTGCCAGCAGCGGCGGGACTAGAATCCAAGAGACCCAGTACTTC.

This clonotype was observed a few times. The CDR3 nucleotides are TGTGCCAGCAGCTTAAGCGGGACAGGGGGTGAGGGGGAGTACTTC. This sequence encodes CASSLSGTGGEGEYF. The genes are TRBV7-2 and TRBJ2-7; 11 bases line up with TRBD1. In germline, CDR1 is SGHTA, CDR2 FQGNSA. The ends lost 2 bases at V and 11 bases at J; junction bases unmatched: 11. The CDR3 spans 15 residues.

CDR3 in amino acids: CASSFGLAGGPSYEQYF. Here the CDR3 DNA reads TGTGCCAGCAGCTTTGGACTAGCGGGAGGACCCTCCTACGAGCAGTACTTC. This chain connects TRBV7-9 to TRBJ2-7; 14 nucleotides agree with TRBD2. V trimming: 3 bases; J trimming: 0 bases; junction bases outside the gene matches: 4. This CDR3 is built from 17 residues. Looked up from germline, CDR1 is SEHNR and CDR2 is FQNEAQ (reference sequence).

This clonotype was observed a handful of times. CDR3 protein: CSAPVGSGTPYEQYF. In DNA, the CDR3 is TGCAGTGCTCCCGTCGGGAGCGGCACCCCCTACGAGCAGTACTTC. This rearrangement joins TRBV20-1 to TRBJ2-7; a weak D match, TRBD2 (6 bases). V was pared by 5 bases and J by 2 bases, with 19 bases between. Germline loops: CDR1 DFQATT, CDR2 SNEGSKA (reference sequence). The CDR3 runs 15 residues.

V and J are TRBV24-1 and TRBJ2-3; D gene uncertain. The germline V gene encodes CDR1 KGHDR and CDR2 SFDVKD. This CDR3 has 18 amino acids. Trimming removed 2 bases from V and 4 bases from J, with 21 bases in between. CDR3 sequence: CATSDSRAPVWSADTQYF. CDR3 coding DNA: TGTGCCACCAGTGATTCTCGGGCTCCAGTATGGTCTGCAGATACGCAGTATTTT.